This T cell receptor (beta chain) was retrieved from a study of blood T cell repertoires in COVID-19 (TCRdb year 2020). About the full investigation: Recovered participants in ImmuneRACE Cohort 3 were defined as having two consecutive negative NP/OP PCR tests, clearance from a healthcare professional, or resolution of symptoms. Deeply sampled blood TCRbeta repertoires from subjects exposed to, actively infected with, or recovered from COVID-19 were included in the dataset. Sample metadata almost always included a de-identified subject ID, COVID-19 status, age in years and sex. The samples were drawn from two sources: the first 160 participants of the ongoing ImmuneRACE study, and 1,000 to 1,500 subjects contributed by 6 global collaborators. Where available, HLA class I and class II types were obtained from metadata supplied by the sample provider rather than from assay-based typing. The prospective study material was composed of cDNA or gDNA derived from T cells, B-cell-depleted T cells, or PBMCs. Samples covering the acute and convalescent phases of COVID-19 were provided by collaborators in the United States, Italy and Spain. The repertoires were made available in a free public database intended to serve as a resource for research on the immune response to SARS-CoV-2. Beyond this particular receptor, the publication reports: Clinical and demographic metadata were provided uncurated, with the amount varying by source and participant.

Participants in the prospective study were enrolled through a virtual design, were aged roughly 18 to 90 years, and lived in 24 United States geographic areas. In the prospective study, participants were assigned to cohorts based on the clinical history participants reported in a screening survey and a study questionnaire. In the prospective study, whole blood, serum and a nasopharyngeal or oropharyngeal swab were collected from each participant by mobile phlebotomists. Prospective study participants could optionally give additional blood draws and questionnaires over a roughly two-month period. Blood samples from the prospective study were shipped frozen or at room temperature prior to DNA extraction. TCRbeta CDR3 regions were amplified from genomic DNA by means of the immunoSEQ Assay, a bias-controlled multiplex PCR. As for how the authors treated the data: The number of nucleated cells in each sample was estimated from the amplification of reference gene primers within the assay. To quantify the absolute abundance of each unique TCRbeta CDR3 rearrangement, sequence reads were collapsed and filtered. For each sample, productive Simpson clonality was calculated as the square root of Simpson's diversity index across productive rearrangements. TCRdb took this table from immuneACCESS and kept in-frame rearrangements with V and J called. Such tables lack part of the clones; where checked against another copy, unresolved V genes explain under half of the gap, and the rest is unexplained. That table supplies the V and J calls and clone size; D and trimming were determined from the DNA. For this sample there are 210,000 or so clones; 80% to 90% appear just once. The ten largest clones capture roughly 3.2% of the sample.

Points on this clone: The clone's antigen remains unknown. No base-level quality is on record; no much larger clone is a single base apart.

Cut back by 8 bases and 3 bases, the V and J ends lie 13 bases apart. From its cysteine to its phenylalanine, the CDR3 spans 13 amino acids. Only the CDR3 region is kept as DNA, spanning 39 bases read in frame from base 1. Per the germline V gene, MDHEN is the CDR1 and SYDVKM is the CDR2. This sequence was found in a woman in her fifties or sixties in a cohort exposed to, infected with or recovered from COVID-19 (not recorded which). The chain joins TRBV28 to TRBJ1-1, and possibly TRBD1, on 6 matching bases. The sequencing input was PBMCs or T cells enriched from blood (not recorded which). The CDR3: CASDGQTYTEAFF. The DNA sequence is as follows: TGTGCCAGCGACGGACAGACATACACTGAAGCTTTCTTT.